A selection of T cell receptor beta chains follows, all from one sample in a study of high-grade serous ovarian cancer treatment subgroups. Produced via immunoSEQ multiplex PCR; TCRdb's table is partial and in-frame only. The data hold some 8,000 clones, with 76% observed a single time. The specimen was tumor tissue. These TCRs come from a human donor with high-grade serous ovarian cancer. Each CDR3 is given with its conserved first and last residue. The D gene is left open where the match is weak. Clone sizes are given selectively: once, few, many, or a class where the clone is expanded.

cdr3_length d_call clone_size j_call v_call cdr3_nt cdr3_aa
15 TRBD1 NA TRBJ2-7 TRBV5-4 TGTGCCAGCAGGACAGGGACAGGGGAAGCGGGGGAGCAGTACTTC CASRTGTGEAGEQYF
14 TRBD1 once TRBJ2-7 TRBV6-5 TGTGCCAGCAGTTTCTGGACAGGGCCCTACGAGCAGTACTTC CASSFWTGPYEQYF
16 TRBD2 once TRBJ2-3 TRBV7-3 TGTGCCAGCAGCTTGGGACTAGCGGGGGGTTCGGATACGCAGTATTTT CASSLGLAGGSDTQYF
14 NA NA TRBJ1-1 TRBV5-1 TGCGCCAGCAGCTTGTGGGACCGGATGACTGAAGCTTTCTTT CASSLWDRMTEAFF
17 TRBD2 NA TRBJ2-5 TRBV7-1 TGTGCCAGCAGCTTACGGGGGCTAGCGGGGCTCCAAGAGACCCAGTACTTC CASSLRGLAGLQETQYF
15 NA NA TRBJ2-5 TRBV5-1 TGCGCCAGCAGCTCCGGAGACATCTTCGCGGAGACCCAGTACTTC CASSSGDIFAETQYF
15 NA few TRBJ1-2 TRBV11-2 TGTGCCAGCAGCTACGATAGTACGGGGGCCGGTGGCTACACCTTC CASSYDSTGAGGYTF
15 NA NA TRBJ2-3 TRBV30 TGTGCCTGGAACTCCCGAGTGGTGGTCACAGATACGCAGTATTTT CAWNSRVVVTDTQYF
15 TRBD2 NA TRBJ2-3 TRBV19 TGTGCCAGTCGACTAGCGGGGGAAATTGGAGATACGCAGTATTTT CASRLAGEIGDTQYF
14 TRBD1 NA TRBJ1-1 TRBV6-5 TGTGCCAGCAGTTATACTTCAGGGGGGACTGAAGCTTTCTTT CASSYTSGGTEAFF
13 TRBD1 NA TRBJ1-2 TRBV27 TGTGCCAGCAGTCGGGACAGGGCGTCTGGCTACACCTTC CASSRDRASGYTF
17 NA NA TRBJ1-3 TRBV5-1 TGCGCCAGCAGCGACACACCCTTCTCCCTCGGGGGAAACACCATATATTTT CASSDTPFSLGGNTIYF
15 NA NA TRBJ1-5 TRBV23-1 TGCGCCAGCAGTCACCGGGAGGATAGCAATCAGCCCCAGCATTTT CASSHREDSNQPQHF
18 TRBD1 NA TRBJ2-4 TRBV4-1 TGCGCCAGCAGCCAAGATAGGGGGACAGGGTGGGCCAAAAACATTCAGTACTTC CASSQDRGTGWAKNIQYF
15 TRBD1 NA TRBJ2-7 TRBV4-3 TGCGCCAGCAGCCAAATGACAGGGGGTTCAAACGAGCAGTACTTC CASSQMTGGSNEQYF
17 NA NA TRBJ2-4 TRBV19 TGTGCCAGTAGTAGGGGTCCCACCAGGGGCCGGGGAAACATTCAGTACTTC CASSRGPTRGRGNIQYF
17 TRBD2 NA TRBJ2-7 TRBV9 TGTGCCAGCAGCGTAGCGGCTAGCGGGGGGGTCTCCTACGAGCAGTACTTC CASSVAASGGVSYEQYF
15 TRBD1 NA TRBJ1-4 TRBV9 TGTGCCAGCAGCGTAACGGGACAGGGGAATGAAAAACTGTTTTTT CASSVTGQGNEKLFF
16 NA NA TRBJ2-4 TRBV19 TGTGCCAGTAGTCTCCGGGACCTACTAGCCAAAAACATTCAGTACTTC CASSLRDLLAKNIQYF
12 NA NA TRBJ2-7 TRBV7-6 TGTGCCAGCAGCCCTGGGGGCAACGAGCAGTACTTC CASSPGGNEQYF
16 TRBD1 NA TRBJ1-4 TRBV12-5 TGTGCTAGTGGTTTCTGGACAGGGAGGGGGAATGAAAAACTGTTTTTT CASGFWTGRGNEKLFF
15 TRBD2 NA TRBJ2-3 TRBV11-2 TGTGCCAGCATCCCCCCGGGGGGGCCCGGAGATACGCAGTATTTT CASIPPGGPGDTQYF
15 NA NA TRBJ2-5 TRBV7-9 TGTGCCAGCAGCCGTGGGGCCAGGGCGGACGAGACCCAGTACTTC CASSRGARADETQYF
13 NA few TRBJ1-1 TRBV18 TGTGCCAGCGGGGAGGGGGTTTCTACTGAAGCTTTCTTT CASGEGVSTEAFF
11 NA NA TRBJ2-5 TRBV27 TGTGCCAGCAGTTGGGGCGGGGAAGAGTACTTC CASSWGGEEYF
11 NA once TRBJ2-7 TRBV5-1 TGCGCCAGCAGCTCCCAGGGGGAGCAGTACTTC CASSSQGEQYF
15 TRBD1 NA TRBJ1-1 TRBV11-2 TGTGCCAGCAGCTTAGCCGGACAGGGCGGCACTGAAGCTTTCTTT CASSLAGQGGTEAFF
16 TRBD1 NA TRBJ2-3 TRBV27 TGTGCCAGCAGTTGGTACCGGGACAGGGGCACAGATACGCAGTATTTT CASSWYRDRGTDTQYF
15 NA once TRBJ1-4 TRBV6-1 TGTGCCAGCAGGGAATTAGGGACGGAAAATGAAAAACTGTTTTTT CASRELGTENEKLFF
16 TRBD1 few TRBJ1-4 TRBV2 TGTGCCAGGGGGACGGGCAGGGGGAGAGACAATGAAAAACTGTTTTTT CARGTGRGRDNEKLFF
16 NA NA TRBJ1-3 TRBV7-6 TGTGCCAGCAGCTTAGGTGGTCAGGGATCTGGAAACACCATATATTTT CASSLGGQGSGNTIYF
16 NA NA TRBJ2-7 TRBV7-9 TGTGCCAGCATTACTTCCGGGACTGATTTCTCCTACGAGCAGTACTTC CASITSGTDFSYEQYF
16 NA NA TRBJ1-6 TRBV5-1 TGCGCCAGCAGCTTACTCTCCTCCAGGGACAATTCACCCCTCCACTTT CASSLLSSRDNSPLHF
14 NA NA TRBJ2-2 TRBV11-2 TGTGCCAGCAGCTTTCGTCCGAACACCGGGGAGCTGTTTTTT CASSFRPNTGELFF
14 NA NA TRBJ1-4 TRBV6-5 TGTGCCAGCAGTCACACTGCAACTAATGAAAAACTGTTTTTT CASSHTATNEKLFF
16 NA NA TRBJ1-2 TRBV6-6 TGTGCCAGCAGTTACCGGGACACTTTTCAACCTTATGGCTACACCTTC CASSYRDTFQPYGYTF
13 NA once TRBJ2-7 TRBV5-4 TGTGCCAGCAGCTTGGAGGGGGCCTACGAGCAGTACTTC CASSLEGAYEQYF
17 NA NA TRBJ2-2 TRBV5-1 TGCGCCAGCAGCTTAAAGGGCCACGGAATGGACACCGGGGAGCTGTTTTTT CASSLKGHGMDTGELFF
16 TRBD1 NA TRBJ1-6 TRBV4-3 TGCGCCAGCAGCCAAGAACGGGGACAGCTTTTGTCGCCCCTCCACTTT CASSQERGQLLSPLHF
16 TRBD2 NA TRBJ2-7 TRBV5-1 TGCGCCAGCAGTAAGGGACTAGCGGGGGCCCGCTACGAGCAGTACTTC CASSKGLAGARYEQYF
18 NA once TRBJ2-5 TRBV11-2 TGTGCCAGCAGCTTATATCTCCGGCCTCGTAAGTCAGGAGAGACCCAGTACTTC CASSLYLRPRKSGETQYF
15 NA NA TRBJ2-7 TRBV19 TGTGCCAGTAGTATTATGACAGGCCTCTCCTACGAGCAGTACTTC CASSIMTGLSYEQYF
14 TRBD2 once TRBJ2-5 TRBV5-5 TGTGCCAGCAGCCTGGGACTAGCGAAAGAGACCCAGTACTTC CASSLGLAKETQYF